One sample yielded the 9 T cell receptor beta chains listed below, sequenced in a study of blood T cell repertoires in COVID-19. TCRdb's copy holds only in-frame clones and misses some; the assay was immunoSEQ multiplex PCR. The sample contains around 29,000 clones, 60% to 80% of which appear only once. The sample consisted of peripheral blood. The source of these receptors is a woman aged 70-85 years with active or convalescent COVID-19.

By proportion, this clone is medium-sized (0.01 to 0.1%). The gene calls are TRBV18 and TRBJ2-7; TRBD1 is a possible D gene (6 bases). The germline gives CDR1 KGHSH, CDR2 LQKENI. The CDR3 spans 14 residues. V was trimmed by 3 bases and J by 1 base, leaving 10 bases between them. CDR3 region: CASSPTGPSYEQYF. CDR3 bases: TGTGCCAGCTCACCTACAGGGCCTTCCTACGAGCAGTACTTC. The full variable domain, completed using reference TRBV18 and TRBJ2-7, is NAGVMQNPRHLVRRRGQEARLRCSPMKGHSHVYWYRQLPEEGLKFMVYLQKENIIDESGMPKERFSAEFPKEGPSILRIQQVVRGDSAAYFCASSPTGPSYEQYFGPGTRLTVT.

This sequence joins TRBV27 and TRBJ1-2; 7 nucleotides align to TRBD1. Germline V lookup: CDR1 MNHEY, CDR2 SMNVEV (reference sequence). The CDR3 extends over 14 amino acids. Losses at the gene ends were 6 bases for V and 4 bases for J; bases not matched to a gene: 8. As DNA, the CDR3 is TGTGCCAGCAGGCGGGGCAGGGGGAGCTATGGCTACACCTTC. This gives the protein CASRRGRGSYGYTF.

V gene TRBV7-2 combines with J gene TRBJ2-1, with a tentative D call TRBD2 (5 bases). This CDR3 comprises 13 residues. Trimming took 1 base from V and 7 from J, leaving 8 bases between them. CDR1 is SGHTA and CDR2 is FQGNSA in the germline V gene. This CDR3 is CASSLGSGNEQFF. CDR3 coding DNA: TGTGCCAGCAGCTTAGGCTCGGGAAATGAGCAGTTCTTC.

The V and J genes are TRBV10-3 and TRBJ1-2; D gene unclear. Germline lookup yields CDR1 ENHRY and CDR2 SYGVKD. The CDR3 runs 12 residues. V lost 1 base and J lost 5, with 5 bases in between. The CDR3 region has the DNA TGTGCCATCAGTGAGTTACGGTATGGCTACACCTTC. It yields the protein CAISELRYGYTF.

This chain uses TRBV5-6 with TRBJ2-7; D might be TRBD1 (6 bases). The CDR3 has 14 residues. The V end lost 3 bases, the J end lost 3 bases, and 13 bases lay between the germline ends. Germline CDR1 SGHDT, CDR2 YYEEEE. Here the CDR3 reads CASSSQVGHYEQYF. CDR3 nucleotides: TGTGCCAGCAGCTCCCAGGTGGGACACTACGAGCAGTACTTC.

This clone has only a few counts. This CDR3 is also generated by other DNA sequences in the sample. The chain has TRBV18 and TRBJ2-5, with a possible D match to TRBD2 (6 bases). In germline, CDR1 is KGHSH, CDR2 LQKENI. The length of the CDR3 is 13 residues. V was trimmed by 4 bases and J by 5 bases, leaving 11 bases between them. CDR3 residues: CASSLRESETQYF. CDR3 nucleotide sequence: TGTGCCAGCTCACTCCGGGAGAGCGAGACCCAGTACTTC. Full variable domain (outside the CDR3, taken from reference TRBV18 and TRBJ2-5): NAGVMQNPRHLVRRRGQEARLRCSPMKGHSHVYWYRQLPEEGLKFMVYLQKENIIDESGMPKERFSAEFPKEGPSILRIQQVVRGDSAAYFCASSLRESETQYFGPGTRLLVL.

The chain employs TRBV7-2 and TRBJ1-6, with a weak D call TRBD1 (5 bases). CDR3 size: 18 residues. V lost 5 bases to trimming and J lost 2 bases, with 19 bases between them. CDR1 and CDR2 from the germline V gene are SGHTA and FQGNSA. CDR3 nucleotides: TGTGCCAGCAGCCCAAATAGTCTCAGGGCTGCCTATAATTCACCCCTCCACTTT. This translates into CASSPNSLRAAYNSPLHF.

The gene calls are TRBV2 and TRBJ1-5, with D possibly matching TRBD1 (6 bases). Germline V gene data show CDR1 as SNHLY and CDR2 as FYNNEI. The length of the CDR3 is 14 residues. Trimming pared 6 bases from V and 4 bases from J, leaving 13 bases between. This CDR3 is CASRGRTVNQPQHF. In nucleotides, the CDR3 is TGTGCCAGCAGAGGTAGGACAGTAAATCAGCCCCAGCATTTT.

J is TRBJ2-3 and V is TRBV3-1 (or the pseudogene TRBV3-2), with 9 positions matching TRBD2. The germline CDR1 and CDR2 sequences are LGHDT and YNNKEL (reference sequence). The CDR3 contains 15 residues. V gave up 2 bases and J gave up 9 bases; unmatched junction bases: 9. The CDR3 protein is CASSQLAGGRGTQYF. The CDR3 coding sequence is TGTGCCAGCAGCCAACTGGCGGGAGGGCGGGGGACGCAGTATTTT.